This T cell receptor beta chain was obtained from a study of naive and memory T cell subsets. General observations from the study: There was no ground truth to check naive and memory subset results. Possibly reflecting memory cells re-expressing CD45RA, a few larger clonotypes occurred in naive repertoires, especially CD8.

The CDR3 is 16 residues long. V was clipped by 5 bases and J by 7 bases; unmatched bases: 10. Germline CDR1 reads LNHDA; CDR2 reads SQIVND (reference sequence). Points on this clonotype: Its antigen remains unknown.

The beta constant-region primer was an equimolar mix of two oligonucleotides covering TRBC1 and TRBC2. Four rounds of PCR amplified the ligated cDNA using nested alpha and beta constant-region primers plus SP2. Each CDR3 protein is one row after TCRdb ran MiXCR on the UMI-ligation and nested PCR reads. Of around 160,000 distinct CDR3 sequences in the sample, 20% to 25% were seen once. This clonotype originated in a human donor in good health. What was sequenced was naive CD4+ T cells from blood. The chain links TRBV19 to TRBJ2-1; 11 nucleotides line up with TRBD2. Written as DNA, the CDR3 is TGTGCCAGTAGTCCGAGGAGACTAGCGGGAAGGAATGAGCAGTTCTTC. It encodes CASSPRRLAGRNEQFF. Filled out from reference TRBV19 and TRBJ2-1, the complete variable domain reads DGGITQSPKYLFRKEGQNVTLSCEQNLNHDAMYWYRQDPGQGLRLIYYSQIVNDFQKGDIAEGYSVSREKKESFPLTVTSAQKNPTAFYLCASSPRRLAGRNEQFFGPGTRLTVL.